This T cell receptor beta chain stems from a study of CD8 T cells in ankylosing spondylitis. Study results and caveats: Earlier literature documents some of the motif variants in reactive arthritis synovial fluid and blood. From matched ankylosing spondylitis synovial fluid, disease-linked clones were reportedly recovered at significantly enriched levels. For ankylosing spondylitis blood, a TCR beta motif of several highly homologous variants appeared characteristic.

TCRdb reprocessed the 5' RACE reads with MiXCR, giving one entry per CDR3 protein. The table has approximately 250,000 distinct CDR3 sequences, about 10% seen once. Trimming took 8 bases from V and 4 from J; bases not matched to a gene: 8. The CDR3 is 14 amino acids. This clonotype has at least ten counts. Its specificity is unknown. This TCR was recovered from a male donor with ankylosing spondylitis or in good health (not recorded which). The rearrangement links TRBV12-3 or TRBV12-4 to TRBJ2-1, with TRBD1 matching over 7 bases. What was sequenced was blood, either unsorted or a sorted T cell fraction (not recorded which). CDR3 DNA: TGTGCCAGCGCAAATCGACAGGGATACAATGAGCAGTTCTTC. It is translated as CASANRQGYNEQFF.